Presented here are 25 T cell receptor beta chains from one specimen sequenced in a study of blood T cell repertoires in COVID-19. Some clones are missing from TCRdb's copy, which holds only in-frame ones; the method was immunoSEQ multiplex PCR. The sample records some 370,000 clones, less than 90% being singletons. Material for sequencing was PBMCs or T cells enriched from blood (not recorded which). These receptors were collected from a woman in her 50s who had recovered from COVID-19.

The chain has TRBV5-4 and TRBJ2-7; 7 bases map to TRBD2. CDR1 and CDR2 from the germline V gene are SGHNT and YYREEE (reference sequence). V gave up 4 bases and J gave up 0 bases; unmatched junction bases: 13. The CDR3 has 17 residues. This CDR3 reads CASSRAGLAVGSYEQYF. DNA of the CDR3: TGTGCCAGCAGCCGAGCAGGGCTAGCGGTCGGCTCCTACGAGCAGTACTTC.

This rearrangement joins TRBV28 to TRBJ2-7, with TRBD1 as a possible D gene (5 bases). Germline V gene lookup returns CDR1 MDHEN and CDR2 SYDVKM. The CDR3 runs 14 residues. V lost 1 base and J lost 2, with 9 bases in between. The DNA for the CDR3 is TGTGCCAGCAGTTTATCTGGGGCGACCTACGAGCAGTACTTC. Its translation: CASSLSGATYEQYF.

The V gene is TRBV6-2 or TRBV6-3, the J gene TRBJ2-3; D might be TRBD2 (6 bases). Germline lookup yields CDR1 MNHEY and CDR2 SVGEGT. The CDR3 loop spans 13 amino acids. V lost 2 bases, J lost 3 bases, and 6 bases lay in between. CDR3 in amino acids: CASSYRETDTQYF. The CDR3 bases are TGTGCCAGCAGTTACCGGGAGACAGATACGCAGTATTTT.

This clone occurred a few times. This chain connects TRBV5-1 to TRBJ1-3; D gene ambiguous. Between the trimmed V and J ends, which lost 4 bases and 0 bases, there was a span of 11 bases. Germline V gene data show CDR1 as SGHRS and CDR2 as YFSETQ. The CDR3 runs 15 residues. In nucleotides, the CDR3 is TGCGCCAGCAGCCCCTCCCGAGTCTCTGGAAACACCATATATTTT. Translating gives CASSPSRVSGNTIYF.

V gene TRBV11-3 combines with J gene TRBJ1-1, with 9 positions matching TRBD1. With 5 bases clipped from V and 1 base from J, the junction kept 2 bases outside the gene matches. This CDR3 contains 14 residues. Germline CDR1 and CDR2: SGHNT and YENEEA. CDR3 in DNA: TGTGCCAGCAGCAAGGACAGGGGGAACACTGAAGCTTTCTTT. Translation: CASSKDRGNTEAFF. Filled out from reference TRBV11-3 and TRBJ1-1, the complete variable domain reads EAGVVQSPRYKIIEKKQPVAFWCNPISGHNTLYWYLQNLGQGPELLIRYENEEAVDDSQLPKDRFSAERLKGVDSTLKIQPAELGDSAVYLCASSKDRGNTEAFFGQGTRLTVV.

The chain carries TRBV7-6 and TRBJ2-1, with a weak D call TRBD2 (5 bases). Trimming stripped 2 bases from V and 6 bases from J, with 14 bases between. This CDR3 contains 15 residues. The V gene's germline CDR1 is SGHVS and CDR2 FNYEAQ. The CDR3 DNA reads as TGTGCCAGCAGCTTAAGAGGGAATGTCGGCAATGAGCAGTTCTTC. This gives the protein CASSLRGNVGNEQFF.

The V call is TRBV6-5, the J call TRBJ1-6; 7 positions agree with TRBD1. Germline V lookup: CDR1 MNHEY, CDR2 SVGAGI. CDR3 length: 15 amino acids. The junction had 8 bases not matched to a gene; V was cut back by 2 bases and J by 10 bases. The CDR3 spells CASSYQGQAWSPLHF. CDR3 coding DNA: TGTGCCAGCAGTTACCAAGGACAGGCTTGGTCACCCCTCCACTTT.

The J gene is TRBJ1-2, the V gene TRBV19; 7 positions match TRBD1. This CDR3 has 12 residues. Germline CDR1 is LNHDA and CDR2 is SQIVND (reference sequence). J was trimmed by 8 bases and V by 3 bases; bases with no gene match: 3. CDR3 loop: CASSIQTGGYTF. The CDR3 nucleotides are TGTGCCAGTAGTATCCAGACAGGGGGCTACACCTTC.

The CDR3 protein is CASSFGQGFYGYTF. The CDR3 bases are TGTGCCAGCAGCTTCGGGCAGGGCTTCTATGGCTACACCTTC. V is TRBV5-4 and J is TRBJ1-2, with TRBD1 as a possible D gene (5 bases). The V and J ends lost 2 bases and 4 bases respectively, with 12 bases between them. Germline CDR1 and CDR2: SGHNT and YYREEE (reference sequence). This CDR3 contains 14 residues.

The rearrangement uses TRBV3-1 (or the pseudogene TRBV3-2) and TRBJ1-1, with 8 bases that match TRBD1. V was pared by 4 bases and J by 12 bases, with 10 bases of the junction left unmatched. The CDR3 covers 13 residues. CDR1 is LGHDT, CDR2 YNNKEL, per germline (reference sequence). In DNA form, the CDR3 reads TGTGCCAGCAGCCCAGCGACAGGGGATAAGACTTTCTTT. This codes for CASSPATGDKTFF.

This clone showed up just once. The chain carries TRBV19 and TRBJ1-1; TRBD1 matches at 9 bases. In germline, CDR1 is LNHDA, CDR2 SQIVND (reference sequence). The V and J ends lost 7 bases and 4 bases, in that order; junction bases with no gene match: 16. The CDR3 covers 17 residues. The CDR3 loop is CASIYLNRDRVTTEAFF. The CDR3 DNA reads as TGTGCCAGTATCTACCTCAACCGGGACAGGGTAACCACTGAAGCTTTCTTT.

The V call is TRBV7-2, the J call TRBJ1-2; D may be TRBD1 (6 bases). Deletions cut 3 bases from V and 0 bases from J, with 17 bases between. Germline loops: CDR1 SGHTA, CDR2 FQGNSA. The CDR3 contains 17 residues. This CDR3 is CASSFGQNLRSNYGYTF. In nucleotides, the CDR3 is TGTGCCAGCAGCTTCGGACAGAACCTAAGATCTAACTATGGCTACACCTTC.

The chain employs TRBV18 and TRBJ2-3; D might be TRBD1 (6 bases). From germline, CDR1 is KGHSH and CDR2 LQKENI. The germline V and J ends were trimmed by 5 bases and 3 bases, with 15 bases remaining between them. This CDR3 contains 15 residues. The CDR3 is CASSAWDIGTDTQYF. The CDR3 DNA is TGTGCCAGCTCAGCGTGGGACATCGGAACAGATACGCAGTATTTT.

This chain uses TRBV3-1 (or the pseudogene TRBV3-2) with TRBJ2-7, with D perhaps TRBD1 (5 bases). CDR1 is LGHDT, CDR2 YNNKEL, per germline (reference sequence). V dropped 4 bases and J dropped 5 bases, with 9 bases sitting between them. The CDR3 sequence is 12 residues long. The CDR3 protein is CASSRGWDEQYF. The CDR3 DNA reads as TGTGCCAGCAGCCGGGGCTGGGACGAGCAGTACTTC.

The chain combines TRBV21-1 with TRBJ2-2; the table names TRBD2, a call not compared with the DNA. TRBV21-1 is reported as a pseudogene. CDR3 size: 19 residues. CDR3: CASGPRDYQIPILTGELFF. CDR3 DNA: TGTGCCAGCGGGCCCCGGGACTATCAGATTCCTATTCTCACCGGGGAGCTGTTTTTT.

This clone was picked up one time. This chain links TRBV12-3 or TRBV12-4 with TRBJ1-5; D uncertain. Trimming took 3 bases from V and 7 from J, leaving 10 bases between them. The length of the CDR3 is 13 residues. The CDR3 sequence: CASSLGIRQPQHF. CDR3 nucleotides: TGTGCCAGCAGTTTGGGCATCCGGCAGCCCCAGCATTTT.

This chain uses TRBV6-5 with TRBJ1-2; 7 bases are shared with TRBD1. The CDR3 loop spans 14 amino acids. Trimming removed 6 bases from V and 1 base from J; junction bases left unmatched: 5. Germline CDR1 MNHEY, CDR2 SVGAGI. The CDR3 sequence is CASSRQGLNYGYTF. The CDR3 region has the DNA TGTGCCAGCAGCCGACAGGGACTTAACTATGGCTACACCTTC.

V usage is TRBV5-1 and J usage is TRBJ1-1; TRBD1 matches 9 bases. V trimming: 3 bases; J trimming: 3 bases; junction bases outside the gene matches: 9. Germline assignment: CDR1 SGHRS and CDR2 YFSETQ. The CDR3 extends over 16 amino acids. The CDR3 DNA reads TGCGCCAGCAGCTCTATGACAGGGGGGAGTTACACTGAAGCTTTCTTT. Translation: CASSSMTGGSYTEAFF.

The chain joins TRBV19 to TRBJ1-2; 8 bases align to TRBD1. V dropped 4 bases and J dropped 8; count of bases not matched to a gene: 9. Germline V gene sequence: CDR1 LNHDA, CDR2 SQIVND (reference sequence). CDR3 length: 14 amino acids. The CDR3 region is CASSTDRASGGYTF. The CDR3 bases are TGTGCCAGTAGTACGGACAGGGCTTCAGGGGGCTACACCTTC.

The chain recombines TRBV30 with TRBJ2-1, with 9 bases matching TRBD2. The CDR3 is 16 amino acids. After removal of 3 bases from V and 8 bases from J, the junction contained 14 bases not matched to a gene. Germline V gene data show CDR1 as GTSNPN and CDR2 as SVGIG (reference sequence). This CDR3 reads CAWRKRNSGRGDEQFF. DNA for the CDR3: TGTGCCTGGAGGAAGAGGAATAGCGGGAGAGGTGATGAGCAGTTCTTC. The variable domain in full, completed from reference TRBV30 and TRBJ2-1, reads SQTIHQWPATLVQPVGSPLSLECTVEGTSNPNLYWYRQAAGRGLQLLFYSVGIGQISSEVPQNLSASRPQDRQFILSSKKLLLSDSGFYLCAWRKRNSGRGDEQFFGPGTRLTVL.

This clone was counted only a few times. The chain links TRBV5-4 to TRBJ1-2; D possibly corresponds to TRBD1 (5 bases). Germline V gene data show CDR1 as SGHNT and CDR2 as YYREEE (reference sequence). V lost 0 bases, J lost 8 bases, and 26 bases lay in between. The CDR3 spans 18 residues. CDR3 bases: TGTGCCAGCAGCTTGGGACCGGGACTCCCGGTTTTGGGGTCGGGCTACACCTTC. This encodes CASSLGPGLPVLGSGYTF.

The sample holds one count of this clone. The CDR3 nucleotides read TGTGCCTGGAGAGGCGGTTTCTCTGGGGCCAACGTCCTGACTTTC. Amino acids: CAWRGGFSGANVLTF. The chain joins TRBV30 to TRBJ2-6; no clear D. The CDR3 has 15 residues. Looked up from germline, CDR1 is GTSNPN and CDR2 is SVGIG (reference sequence). Trimming removed 3 bases from V and 0 bases from J, with 9 bases in between.

The V call is TRBV21-1, the J call TRBJ1-2; TRBD1 is the table's D call and was not checked against the DNA. TRBV21-1 is termed a pseudogene. This CDR3 spans 19 amino acids. The CDR3 DNA reads as TGTGCCAGCAGCAAAAAGAGGGACAGGGTTAAAAGGAGGCTATATGGCTACACCTTC. Residues: CASSKKRDRVKRRLYGYTF.

The rearrangement uses TRBV11-3 and TRBJ1-6, with TRBD1 matching over 10 bases. After removal of 5 bases from V and 9 bases from J, the junction contained 7 bases not matched to a gene. CDR1 is SGHNT and CDR2 is YENEEA in the germline V gene. The CDR3 spans 15 residues. DNA for the CDR3: TGTGCCAGCAGCCCCGGGACAGGGGAATTTTCACCCCTCCACTTT. Residues: CASSPGTGEFSPLHF.

V usage is TRBV29-1 and J usage is TRBJ2-1, with a tentative D call TRBD2 (6 bases). V was clipped by 6 bases and J by 3 bases, with 18 bases between them. This CDR3 is 15 amino acids long. Germline values: CDR1 SQVTM, CDR2 ANQGSEA. CDR3 sequence: CSVPGGWFLYNEQFF. In nucleotides, the CDR3 is TGCAGCGTCCCCGGGGGTTGGTTCCTCTACAATGAGCAGTTCTTC.